These 28 T cell receptor beta chains were all obtained from the same sample, sequenced in a study of T cell responses to AZD1222 COVID-19 vaccine. Generated by immunoSEQ multiplex PCR, the TCRdb table keeps only in-frame clones and is missing some. The table has around 99,000 clones, about 90% seen once. This sample comprised peripheral blood, obtained 28 days after the second AZD1222 dose. The receptors originated from an adult who received the AZD1222 COVID-19 vaccine.

V and J are TRBV12-3 or TRBV12-4 and TRBJ1-5; D is undetermined. The length of the CDR3 is 13 residues. The V end lost 0 bases, the J end lost 8 bases, and 8 bases lay between the germline ends. CDR3 DNA: TGTGCCAGCAGTTTAGCAGGGAGGGAGCCCCAGCATTTT. This translates into CASSLAGREPQHF.

This chain uses TRBV11-2 with TRBJ2-7; TRBD1 might be the D (6 bases). The CDR3 loop spans 14 amino acids. Germline CDR1 is SGHAT and CDR2 is FQNNGV. Trimming left V 5 bases short and J 4 bases short, with 15 bases between. Here the CDR3 DNA reads TGTGCCAGCAGCCCAATCAGGGGTGATTACGAGCAGTACTTC. Protein: CASSPIRGDYEQYF.

The rearrangement links TRBV18 to TRBJ2-1; D is tentatively TRBD1 or TRBD2 (5 bases each). Trimming took 2 bases from V and 8 from J, leaving 7 bases between them. This CDR3 contains 12 residues. CDR1 and CDR2 (germline): KGHSH, LQKENI. Here the CDR3 DNA reads TGTGCCAGCTCACCAAGGGACGATGAGCAGTTCTTC. It specifies CASSPRDDEQFF.

The chain recombines TRBV4-3 with TRBJ1-1; D is uncertain. Germline CDR1 LGHNA, CDR2 YSLEER. This CDR3 comprises 18 residues. The ends were cut back, 0 bases at V and 2 bases at J, with 19 bases in the middle. The CDR3 region is CASSQDARSPEINTEAFF. The CDR3 region has the DNA TGCGCCAGCAGCCAAGACGCTAGGAGCCCAGAAATAAACACTGAAGCTTTCTTT.

V and J are TRBV29-1 and TRBJ2-7; no reliable D call. This CDR3 has 13 amino acids. The V gene's germline CDR1 is SQVTM and CDR2 ANQGSEA. The germline V and J ends were trimmed by 0 bases and 9 bases, with 15 bases remaining between them. This CDR3 reads CSVEDLLGIGQYF. In DNA form, the CDR3 reads TGCAGCGTTGAAGATCTTTTGGGGATTGGGCAGTACTTC.

This rearrangement joins TRBV21-1 to TRBJ1-1. TRBV21-1 corresponds to a pseudogene. This CDR3 is 13 amino acids long. CDR3 in amino acids: CASSNGGCTEAFF. CDR3 sequence (DNA): TGTGCCAGCAGCAATGGCGGGTGTACTGAAGCTTTCTTT.

The chain carries TRBV5-4 and TRBJ2-7; 8 bases are shared with TRBD2. Germline CDR1 SGHNT, CDR2 YYREEE (reference sequence). V shed 1 base, J shed 2 bases, and the junction held 17 bases outside the gene matches. CDR3 length: 19 amino acids. CDR3 region: CASSLRQVPSGGPPYEQYF. The CDR3 DNA reads TGTGCCAGCAGCTTGAGACAGGTTCCCAGCGGGGGCCCACCCTACGAGCAGTACTTC.

This clone was seen a few times. The gene calls are TRBV3-1 (or the pseudogene TRBV3-2) and TRBJ2-1, with D perhaps given as TRBD1 or TRBD2 (5 bases each). There are 15 residues in the CDR3. The germline V gene encodes CDR1 LGHDT and CDR2 YNNKEL (reference sequence). The ends were cut back, 4 bases at V and 6 bases at J, with 16 bases in the middle. The CDR3 nucleotides are TGTGCCAGCAGCCGGGGACCCCAGAGTGTCAATGAGCAGTTCTTC. It translates to CASSRGPQSVNEQFF.

The chain is built from TRBV19 and TRBJ1-6; maybe TRBD1 (5 bases). The CDR3 has 19 amino acids. Germline V CDR1 and CDR2: LNHDA, SQIVND (reference sequence). V shed 3 bases and J shed 7 bases, with 25 bases lying between them. Here the CDR3 DNA reads TGTGCCAGTAGTATGCATGAGGGTGGCAGGGTAGTAACGAATTCACCCCTCCACTTT. Translation gives CASSMHEGGRVVTNSPLHF.

V usage is TRBV5-4 and J usage is TRBJ2-5; 9 bases agree with TRBD2. The CDR3 contains 17 residues. Looked up from germline, CDR1 is SGHNT and CDR2 is YYREEE (reference sequence). Trimming cost V 6 bases and J 5 bases; bases outside gene matches: 17. CDR3 nucleotides: TGTGCCAGCACCATGGGGCCAGCGGGGGGACCCAGGGAGACCCAGTACTTC. Translating gives CASTMGPAGGPRETQYF. Full variable domain (missing parts from reference TRBV5-4 and TRBJ2-5): ETGVTQSPTHLIKTRGQQVTLRCSSQSGHNTVSWYQQALGQGPQFIFQYYREEENGRGNFPPRFSGLQFPNYSSELNVNALELDDSALYLCASTMGPAGGPRETQYFGPGTRLLVL.

The chain employs TRBV3-1 (or the pseudogene TRBV3-2) and TRBJ1-1; D remains unclear. The CDR3 covers 13 residues. Trimming shortened V by 2 bases and J by 1 base, and 5 bases separated the two germline ends. The germline V gene encodes CDR1 LGHDT and CDR2 YNNKEL (reference sequence). The CDR3 here is CASSQKSNTEAFF. For the CDR3, the DNA is TGTGCCAGCAGCCAAAAATCGAACACTGAAGCTTTCTTT.

This chain links TRBV27 with TRBJ2-2; weak D call: TRBD2 (6 bases). The V gene's germline CDR1 is MNHEY and CDR2 SMNVEV (reference sequence). The CDR3 runs 15 residues. Trimming pared 3 bases from V and 4 bases from J, leaving 12 bases between. DNA of the CDR3: TGTGCCAGCAGTTTTGGTCAGGGAGGCACCGGGGAGCTGTTTTTT. Translating gives CASSFGQGGTGELFF.

The rearrangement joins TRBV5-4 to TRBJ1-3; TRBD1 might be the D (5 bases). Trimming took 1 base from V and 7 from J, leaving 9 bases between them. The germline gives CDR1 SGHNT, CDR2 YYREEE (reference sequence). The CDR3 is 13 amino acids. In DNA form, the CDR3 reads TGTGCCAGCAGCTTGCGAGGGGTCAACACCATATATTTT. This codes for CASSLRGVNTIYF.

The rearrangement uses TRBV12-5 and TRBJ1-5; D is uncertain. The V gene lost 0 bases and the J gene lost 6 bases, with 12 bases spanning the gap. This CDR3 is built from 15 residues. CDR1 is LGHNT, CDR2 FRNRAP, per germline. CDR3 sequence: CASGLVPRLSQPQHF. DNA for the CDR3: TGTGCTAGTGGTTTGGTACCCCGGTTGAGTCAGCCCCAGCATTTT. Looking up the rest from reference TRBV12-5 and TRBJ1-5 gives the full variable domain: DARVTQTPRHKVTEMGQEVTMRCQPILGHNTVFWYRQTMMQGLELLAYFRNRAPLDDSGMPKDRFSAEMPDATLATLKIQPSEPRDSAVYFCASGLVPRLSQPQHFGDGTRLSIL.

This clone was seen more than once but under ten times. The genes are TRBV7-2 and TRBJ1-1; the match to TRBD1 covers 8 bases. V lost 6 bases, J lost 0 bases, and 9 bases stayed unmatched. CDR1 SGHTA and CDR2 FQGNSA come from the germline V gene. The CDR3 is made up of 16 amino acids. CDR3 sequence: CASRRDPGQVNTEAFF. CDR3 DNA sequence: TGTGCCAGCAGGCGTGATCCGGGACAGGTGAACACTGAAGCTTTCTTT.

This chain connects TRBV4-3 to TRBJ2-1; 7 nucleotides match TRBD2. This CDR3 region has 17 residues. V was clipped by 4 bases and J by 4 bases; unmatched bases: 13. CDR1 and CDR2 (germline): LGHNA, YSLEER. The CDR3 coding sequence is TGCGCCAGCAGCCGAAGGAGGGAGGGGACCCATTACAATGAGCAGTTCTTC. Amino acid sequence: CASSRRREGTHYNEQFF.

V is TRBV11-3 and J is TRBJ2-5, with D tentatively TRBD2 (6 bases). The CDR3 sequence is 15 residues long. V was pared by 4 bases and J by 5 bases, with 17 bases between. The germline gives CDR1 SGHNT, CDR2 YENEEA. The CDR3 DNA reads TGTGCCAGCAGCTGGGGAGTCCGTGCGGGGGAGACCCAGTACTTC. This translates into CASSWGVRAGETQYF. The full variable domain, in which reference TRBV11-3 and TRBJ2-5 provide the parts outside the CDR3, is EAGVVQSPRYKIIEKKQPVAFWCNPISGHNTLYWYLQNLGQGPELLIRYENEEAVDDSQLPKDRFSAERLKGVDSTLKIQPAELGDSAVYLCASSWGVRAGETQYFGPGTRLLVL.

The chain combines TRBV5-4 with TRBJ2-6; D gene ambiguous. The CDR3 runs 16 residues. V was trimmed by 2 bases and J by 0 bases, leaving 9 bases between them. Germline V gene lookup returns CDR1 SGHNT and CDR2 YYREEE (reference sequence). In DNA, the CDR3 is TGTGCCAGCAGCTTAATCAGGAGCTCTGGGGCCAACGTCCTGACTTTC. It yields the protein CASSLIRSSGANVLTF. Full variable domain (rest looked up from reference TRBV5-4 and TRBJ2-6): ETGVTQSPTHLIKTRGQQVTLRCSSQSGHNTVSWYQQALGQGPQFIFQYYREEENGRGNFPPRFSGLQFPNYSSELNVNALELDDSALYLCASSLIRSSGANVLTFGAGSRLTVL.

The chain carries TRBV18 and TRBJ2-3; TRBD1 matches at 7 bases. The CDR3 covers 15 residues. V lost 3 bases, J lost 0 bases, and 3 bases stayed unmatched. Looked up from germline, CDR1 is KGHSH and CDR2 is LQKENI. The CDR3 sequence: CASSPRQGSTDTQYF. CDR3 in DNA: TGTGCCAGCTCACCCCGACAGGGAAGCACAGATACGCAGTATTTT.

V gene TRBV5-4 combines with J gene TRBJ1-6; 9 nucleotides agree with TRBD1. V shed 0 bases and J 7 bases; nucleotides not matched to a gene: 5. Germline CDR1 SGHNT, CDR2 YYREEE (reference sequence). The CDR3 contains 16 residues. The CDR3 DNA follows: TGTGCCAGCAGCTTGGGGACAGGGGCCCCAAATTCACCCCTCCACTTT. It encodes CASSLGTGAPNSPLHF.

V is TRBV25-1 and J is TRBJ2-5, with 7 nucleotides matching TRBD1. Trimming at V came to 7 bases and at J to 7 bases, leaving 15 bases not matched to a gene. From germline, CDR1 is MGHDK and CDR2 SYGVNS. The CDR3 has 15 amino acids. The CDR3 sequence: CASIKTGVGVGTQYF. The CDR3 nucleotides are TGTGCCAGCATTAAAACAGGGGTTGGAGTAGGGACCCAGTACTTC. Drawing the rest from reference TRBV25-1 and TRBJ2-5, the complete variable domain is EADIYQTPRYLVIGTGKKITLECSQTMGHDKMYWYQQDPGMELHLIHYSYGVNSTEKGDLSSESTVSRIRTEHFPLTLESARPSHTSQYLCASIKTGVGVGTQYFGPGTRLLVL.

The V and J genes are TRBV5-1 and TRBJ1-1; no definite D call. This CDR3 has 11 residues. CDR1 is SGHRS and CDR2 is YFSETQ in the germline V gene. The germline V and J ends were trimmed by 8 bases and 3 bases, with 8 bases remaining between them. CDR3 nucleotides: TGCGCCAGTCGACAAGACACTGAAGCTTTCTTT. It is translated as CASRQDTEAFF.

This chain links TRBV27 with TRBJ2-7; possibly TRBD1 or TRBD2 for D (5 bases each). The germline V and J ends were trimmed by 5 bases and 0 bases, with 14 bases remaining between them. The germline V gene has CDR1 MNHEY and CDR2 SMNVEV (reference sequence). There are 15 residues in the CDR3. The CDR3 here is CASSNGASSSYEQYF. The CDR3 region has the DNA TGTGCCAGCAGTAACGGGGCCTCGAGCTCCTACGAGCAGTACTTC.

This chain uses TRBV9 with TRBJ1-2, with 8 positions matching TRBD1. CDR3 length: 15 amino acids. The germline V gene has CDR1 SGDLS and CDR2 YYNGEE. With 0 bases clipped from V and 8 bases from J, the junction kept 9 bases outside the gene matches. CDR3 bases: TGTGCCAGCAGCGTAGCTCAGCAGGGGGCTAACGGCTACACCTTC. This gives the protein CASSVAQQGANGYTF.

The V call is TRBV9, the J call TRBJ2-1, with D possibly matching TRBD2 (5 bases). Per germline, CDR1 SGDLS and CDR2 YYNGEE. There are 15 residues in the CDR3. V lost 4 bases to trimming and J lost 4 bases, with 15 bases between them. CDR3 nucleotides: TGTGCCAGCAGCCTCCAAGCGGACCGATACAATGAGCAGTTCTTC. Protein: CASSLQADRYNEQFF.

J is TRBJ1-5 and V is TRBV27; weak D call: TRBD1 (6 bases). The germline V and J ends were trimmed by 3 bases and 2 bases, with 11 bases remaining between them. Germline V gene sequence: CDR1 MNHEY, CDR2 SMNVEV (reference sequence). The CDR3 has 15 amino acids. The CDR3 region is CASSLDSGGNQPQHF. CDR3 in DNA: TGTGCCAGCAGTTTGGATTCAGGGGGCAATCAGCCCCAGCATTTT.

This clone has a single count. The CDR3 sequence is CASSRGADGGYTF. CDR3 nucleotide sequence: TGTGCCAGCTCACGAGGGGCGGACGGGGGCTACACCTTC. The rearrangement uses TRBV18 and TRBJ1-2; D perhaps matches TRBD1 (5 bases). The germline CDR1 and CDR2 sequences are KGHSH and LQKENI. With 4 bases removed from V and 8 bases from J, the gap between germline ends came to 14 bases. The length of the CDR3 is 13 residues.

The rearrangement uses TRBV13 and TRBJ1-6, with D unclear. V was pared by 3 bases and J by 6 bases, with 9 bases between. The V gene's germline CDR1 is PRHDT and CDR2 FYEKMQ (reference sequence). This CDR3 has 14 residues. The CDR3 sequence: CASSFWSVNSPLHF. The CDR3 DNA reads TGTGCCAGCAGCTTCTGGTCCGTTAATTCACCCCTCCACTTT.